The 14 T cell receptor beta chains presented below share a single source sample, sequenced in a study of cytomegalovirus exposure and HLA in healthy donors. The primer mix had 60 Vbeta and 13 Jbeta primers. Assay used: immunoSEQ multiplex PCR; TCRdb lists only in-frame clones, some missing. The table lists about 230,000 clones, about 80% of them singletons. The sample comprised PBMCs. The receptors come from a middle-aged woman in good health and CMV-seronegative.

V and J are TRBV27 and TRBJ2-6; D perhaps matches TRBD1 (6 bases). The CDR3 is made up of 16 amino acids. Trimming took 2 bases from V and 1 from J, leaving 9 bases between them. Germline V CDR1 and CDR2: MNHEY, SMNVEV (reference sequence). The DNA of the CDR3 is TGTGCCAGCAGTTTACTAGGGGGTTCTGGGGCCAACGTCCTGACTTTC. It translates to CASSLLGGSGANVLTF.

CDR3 nucleotides: TGTGCCAGCAGCCTGGGACTAGCGGGGGTAGCCTACGAGCAGTACTTC. Amino acid sequence: CASSLGLAGVAYEQYF. J is TRBJ2-7 and V is TRBV7-2; TRBD2 aligns across 14 bases. Trimming removed 5 bases from V and 2 bases from J; junction bases left unmatched: 5. Per germline, CDR1 SGHTA and CDR2 FQGNSA. CDR3 length equals 16 residues. The full variable domain, rest sourced from reference TRBV7-2 and TRBJ2-7, is GAGVSQSPSNKVTEKGKDVELRCDPISGHTALYWYRQSLGQGLEFLIYFQGNSAPDKSGLPSDRFSAERTGGSVSTLTIQRTQQEDSAVYLCASSLGLAGVAYEQYFGPGTRLTVT.

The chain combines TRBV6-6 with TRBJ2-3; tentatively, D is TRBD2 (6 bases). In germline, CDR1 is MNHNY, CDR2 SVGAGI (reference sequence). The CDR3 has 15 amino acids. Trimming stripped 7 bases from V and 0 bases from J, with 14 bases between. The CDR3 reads CASILEAGSTDTQYF. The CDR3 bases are TGTGCCAGCATTCTGGAGGCGGGGAGCACAGATACGCAGTATTTT.

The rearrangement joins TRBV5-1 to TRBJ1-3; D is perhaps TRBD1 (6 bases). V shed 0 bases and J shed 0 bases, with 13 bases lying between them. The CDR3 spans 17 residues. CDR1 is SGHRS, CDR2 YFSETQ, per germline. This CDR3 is CASSLGSTGYSGNTIYF. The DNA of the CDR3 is TGCGCCAGCAGCTTGGGGTCCACAGGGTACTCTGGAAACACCATATATTTT.

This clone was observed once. The CDR3 reads CASSPTGDIEETQYF. CDR3 DNA sequence: TGTGCCAGCAGCCCCACCGGGGACATCGAAGAGACCCAGTACTTC. The J gene is TRBJ2-5, the V gene TRBV5-4, with D possibly TRBD1 on 6 matching bases. V was trimmed by 4 bases and J by 3 bases, leaving 16 bases between them. Germline V lookup: CDR1 SGHNT, CDR2 YYREEE (reference sequence). This CDR3 contains 15 residues.

The CDR3 DNA sequence: TGTGCCAGTAGTAGGGGTTTAGCGGGGGGCAGCACAGATACGCAGTATTTT. Its translation is CASSRGLAGGSTDTQYF. The gene calls are TRBV19 and TRBJ2-3, with 10 bases matching TRBD2. J lost 0 bases, V lost 4 bases, and 7 bases had no gene match. The CDR3 consists of 17 residues. Germline CDR1 reads LNHDA; CDR2 reads SQIVND (reference sequence).

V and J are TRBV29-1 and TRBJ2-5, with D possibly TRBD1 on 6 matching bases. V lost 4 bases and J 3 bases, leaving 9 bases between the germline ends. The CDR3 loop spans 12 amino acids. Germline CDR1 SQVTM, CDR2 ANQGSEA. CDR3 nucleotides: TGCAGCGTTGGGACAGAGAAAGAGACCCAGTACTTC. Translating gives CSVGTEKETQYF.

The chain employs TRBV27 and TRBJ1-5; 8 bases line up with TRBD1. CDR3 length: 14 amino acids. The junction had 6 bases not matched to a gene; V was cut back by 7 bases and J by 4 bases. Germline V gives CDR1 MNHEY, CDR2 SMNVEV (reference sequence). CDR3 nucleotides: TGTGCCAGCAACCCGGACAGGGTGAATCAGCCCCAGCATTTT. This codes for CASNPDRVNQPQHF.

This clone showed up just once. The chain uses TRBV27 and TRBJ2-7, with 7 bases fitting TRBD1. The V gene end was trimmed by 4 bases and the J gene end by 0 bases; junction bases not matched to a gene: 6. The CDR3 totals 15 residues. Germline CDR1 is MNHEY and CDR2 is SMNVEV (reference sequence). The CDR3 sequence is CASSSRQGSSYEQYF. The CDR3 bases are TGTGCCAGCAGTTCCCGACAGGGAAGCTCCTACGAGCAGTACTTC.

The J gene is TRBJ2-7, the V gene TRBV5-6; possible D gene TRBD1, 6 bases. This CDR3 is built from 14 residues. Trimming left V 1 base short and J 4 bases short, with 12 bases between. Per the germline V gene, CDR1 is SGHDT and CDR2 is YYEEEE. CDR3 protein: CASSLKGGRYEQYF. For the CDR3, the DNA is TGTGCCAGCAGCTTGAAAGGGGGACGGTACGAGCAGTACTTC.

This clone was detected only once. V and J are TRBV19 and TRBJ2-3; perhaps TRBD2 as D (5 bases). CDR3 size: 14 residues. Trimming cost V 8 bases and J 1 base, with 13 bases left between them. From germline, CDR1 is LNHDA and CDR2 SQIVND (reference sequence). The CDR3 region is CASETREGTDTQYF. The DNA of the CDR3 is TGTGCCAGTGAGACGAGGGAAGGCACAGATACGCAGTATTTT.

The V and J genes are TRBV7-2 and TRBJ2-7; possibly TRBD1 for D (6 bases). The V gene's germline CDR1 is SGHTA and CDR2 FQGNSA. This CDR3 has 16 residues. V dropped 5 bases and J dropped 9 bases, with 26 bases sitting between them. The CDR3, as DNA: TGTGCCAGCAGCCCCCAAGCCCTGGACAGTCTTCTTCGGCAGTACTTC. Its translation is CASSPQALDSLLRQYF. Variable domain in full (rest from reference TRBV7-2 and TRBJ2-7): GAGVSQSPSNKVTEKGKDVELRCDPISGHTALYWYRQSLGQGLEFLIYFQGNSAPDKSGLPSDRFSAERTGGSVSTLTIQRTQQEDSAVYLCASSPQALDSLLRQYFGPGTRLTVT.

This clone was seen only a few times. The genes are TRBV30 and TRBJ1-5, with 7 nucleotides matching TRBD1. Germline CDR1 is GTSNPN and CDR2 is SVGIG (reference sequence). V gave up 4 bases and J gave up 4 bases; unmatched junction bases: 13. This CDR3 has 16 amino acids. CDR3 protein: CAWNQPGTERNQPQHF. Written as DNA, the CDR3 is TGTGCCTGGAACCAACCCGGGACAGAAAGAAATCAGCCCCAGCATTTT.

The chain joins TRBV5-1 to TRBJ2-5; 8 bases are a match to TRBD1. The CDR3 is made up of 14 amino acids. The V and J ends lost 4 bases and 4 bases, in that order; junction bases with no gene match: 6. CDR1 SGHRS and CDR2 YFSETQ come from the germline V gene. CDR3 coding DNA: TGCGCCAGCAGCCCCAGGGGGCTTCCAGAGACCCAGTACTTC. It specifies CASSPRGLPETQYF.